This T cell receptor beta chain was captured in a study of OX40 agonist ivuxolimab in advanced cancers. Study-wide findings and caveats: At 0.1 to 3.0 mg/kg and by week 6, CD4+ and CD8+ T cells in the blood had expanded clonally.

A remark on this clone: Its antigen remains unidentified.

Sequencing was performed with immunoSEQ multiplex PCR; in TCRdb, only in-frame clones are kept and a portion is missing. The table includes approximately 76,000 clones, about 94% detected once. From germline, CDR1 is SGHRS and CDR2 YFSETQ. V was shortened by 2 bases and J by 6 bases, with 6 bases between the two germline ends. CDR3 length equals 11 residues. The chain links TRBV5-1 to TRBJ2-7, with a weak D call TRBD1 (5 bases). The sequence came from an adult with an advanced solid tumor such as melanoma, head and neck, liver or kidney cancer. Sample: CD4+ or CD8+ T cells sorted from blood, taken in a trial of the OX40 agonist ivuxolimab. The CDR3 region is CASSLGAEQYF. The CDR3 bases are TGCGCCAGCAGCTTAGGGGCCGAGCAGTACTTC.